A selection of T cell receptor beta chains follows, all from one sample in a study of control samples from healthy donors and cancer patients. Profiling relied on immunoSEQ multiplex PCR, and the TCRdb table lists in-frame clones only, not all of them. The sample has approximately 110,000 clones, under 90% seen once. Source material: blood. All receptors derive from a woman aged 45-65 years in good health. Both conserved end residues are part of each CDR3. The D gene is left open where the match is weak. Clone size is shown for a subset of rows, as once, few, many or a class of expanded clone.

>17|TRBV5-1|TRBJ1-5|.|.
CASSLVPADSSNQPQHF
TGCGCCAGCAGCTTAGTGCCCGCCGACAGCAGCAATCAGCCCCAGCATTTT
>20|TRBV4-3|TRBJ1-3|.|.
CASSPLPPGYPDGSGNTIYF
TGCGCCAGCAGCCCCCTACCCCCTGGATATCCTGACGGCTCTGGAAACACCATATATTTT
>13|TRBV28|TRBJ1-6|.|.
CASSLGRPSPLHF
TGTGCCAGCAGTTTGGGCAGGCCCTCACCCCTCCACTTT
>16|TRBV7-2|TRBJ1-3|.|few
CASSLAGGSSGNTIYF
TGTGCCAGCAGCTTAGCAGGGGGGAGTTCTGGAAACACCATATATTTT
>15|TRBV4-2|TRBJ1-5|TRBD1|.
CASSLMTGDRQPQHF
TGTGCCAGCAGCCTAATGACAGGGGATCGTCAGCCCCAGCATTTT
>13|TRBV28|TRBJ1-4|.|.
CASSSTSDRPQGF
TGTGCCAGCAGCAGCACCTCTGACAGGCCCCAGGGTTTT
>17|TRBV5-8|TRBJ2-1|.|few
CASLVSLAPSSYNEQFF
TGTGCCAGCTTAGTCTCGCTAGCACCGAGCTCCTACAATGAGCAGTTCTTC
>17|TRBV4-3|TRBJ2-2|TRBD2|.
CASSQAGTSGSTGELFF
TGCGCCAGCAGCCAAGCCGGGACTAGCGGGAGCACCGGGGAGCTGTTTTTT
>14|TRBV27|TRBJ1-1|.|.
CASSNRSPNTEAFF
TGTGCCAGCAGCAACCGTTCCCCGAACACTGAAGCTTTCTTT
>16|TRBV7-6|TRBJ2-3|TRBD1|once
CASSDPGGGGTDTQYF
TGTGCCAGCAGCGATCCAGGGGGCGGGGGCACAGATACGCAGTATTTT
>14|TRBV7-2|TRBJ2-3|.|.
CASSLGTSTDTQYF
TGTGCCAGCAGCTTAGGGACTAGCACAGATACGCAGTATTTT
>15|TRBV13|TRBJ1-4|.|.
CASSSGQGRLEKLFF
TGTGCCAGCAGCTCGGGGCAGGGCCGCCTTGAAAAACTGTTTTTT
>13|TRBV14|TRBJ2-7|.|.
CASSQAVTYEQYF
TGTGCCAGCAGCCAAGCAGTGACCTACGAGCAGTACTTC
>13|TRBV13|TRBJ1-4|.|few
CASSSPRGEKLFF
TGTGCCAGCAGCTCCCCAAGGGGTGAAAAACTGTTTTTT
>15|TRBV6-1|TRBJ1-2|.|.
CASSEDRNTLYGYTF
TGTGCCAGCAGTGAAGACAGGAACACCCTCTATGGCTACACCTTC
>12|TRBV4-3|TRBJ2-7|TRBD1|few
CASSLTGGEQYF
TGCGCCAGCAGCCTAACAGGGGGCGAGCAGTACTTC
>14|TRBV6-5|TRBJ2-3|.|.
CASTGVAGTDTQYF
TGTGCCAGCACCGGGGTTGCTGGTACAGATACGCAGTATTTT
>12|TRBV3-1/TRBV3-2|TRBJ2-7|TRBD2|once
CASWGLAGAGYF
TGTGCCAGTTGGGGACTAGCGGGAGCCGGGTACTTC
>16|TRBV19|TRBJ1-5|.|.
CASTPPEAHSNQPQHF
TGTGCCAGTACCCCGCCAGAGGCACATAGCAATCAGCCCCAGCATTTT
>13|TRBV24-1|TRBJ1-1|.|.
CATSDPGDTEAFF
TGTGCCACCAGTGACCCAGGGGACACTGAAGCTTTCTTT